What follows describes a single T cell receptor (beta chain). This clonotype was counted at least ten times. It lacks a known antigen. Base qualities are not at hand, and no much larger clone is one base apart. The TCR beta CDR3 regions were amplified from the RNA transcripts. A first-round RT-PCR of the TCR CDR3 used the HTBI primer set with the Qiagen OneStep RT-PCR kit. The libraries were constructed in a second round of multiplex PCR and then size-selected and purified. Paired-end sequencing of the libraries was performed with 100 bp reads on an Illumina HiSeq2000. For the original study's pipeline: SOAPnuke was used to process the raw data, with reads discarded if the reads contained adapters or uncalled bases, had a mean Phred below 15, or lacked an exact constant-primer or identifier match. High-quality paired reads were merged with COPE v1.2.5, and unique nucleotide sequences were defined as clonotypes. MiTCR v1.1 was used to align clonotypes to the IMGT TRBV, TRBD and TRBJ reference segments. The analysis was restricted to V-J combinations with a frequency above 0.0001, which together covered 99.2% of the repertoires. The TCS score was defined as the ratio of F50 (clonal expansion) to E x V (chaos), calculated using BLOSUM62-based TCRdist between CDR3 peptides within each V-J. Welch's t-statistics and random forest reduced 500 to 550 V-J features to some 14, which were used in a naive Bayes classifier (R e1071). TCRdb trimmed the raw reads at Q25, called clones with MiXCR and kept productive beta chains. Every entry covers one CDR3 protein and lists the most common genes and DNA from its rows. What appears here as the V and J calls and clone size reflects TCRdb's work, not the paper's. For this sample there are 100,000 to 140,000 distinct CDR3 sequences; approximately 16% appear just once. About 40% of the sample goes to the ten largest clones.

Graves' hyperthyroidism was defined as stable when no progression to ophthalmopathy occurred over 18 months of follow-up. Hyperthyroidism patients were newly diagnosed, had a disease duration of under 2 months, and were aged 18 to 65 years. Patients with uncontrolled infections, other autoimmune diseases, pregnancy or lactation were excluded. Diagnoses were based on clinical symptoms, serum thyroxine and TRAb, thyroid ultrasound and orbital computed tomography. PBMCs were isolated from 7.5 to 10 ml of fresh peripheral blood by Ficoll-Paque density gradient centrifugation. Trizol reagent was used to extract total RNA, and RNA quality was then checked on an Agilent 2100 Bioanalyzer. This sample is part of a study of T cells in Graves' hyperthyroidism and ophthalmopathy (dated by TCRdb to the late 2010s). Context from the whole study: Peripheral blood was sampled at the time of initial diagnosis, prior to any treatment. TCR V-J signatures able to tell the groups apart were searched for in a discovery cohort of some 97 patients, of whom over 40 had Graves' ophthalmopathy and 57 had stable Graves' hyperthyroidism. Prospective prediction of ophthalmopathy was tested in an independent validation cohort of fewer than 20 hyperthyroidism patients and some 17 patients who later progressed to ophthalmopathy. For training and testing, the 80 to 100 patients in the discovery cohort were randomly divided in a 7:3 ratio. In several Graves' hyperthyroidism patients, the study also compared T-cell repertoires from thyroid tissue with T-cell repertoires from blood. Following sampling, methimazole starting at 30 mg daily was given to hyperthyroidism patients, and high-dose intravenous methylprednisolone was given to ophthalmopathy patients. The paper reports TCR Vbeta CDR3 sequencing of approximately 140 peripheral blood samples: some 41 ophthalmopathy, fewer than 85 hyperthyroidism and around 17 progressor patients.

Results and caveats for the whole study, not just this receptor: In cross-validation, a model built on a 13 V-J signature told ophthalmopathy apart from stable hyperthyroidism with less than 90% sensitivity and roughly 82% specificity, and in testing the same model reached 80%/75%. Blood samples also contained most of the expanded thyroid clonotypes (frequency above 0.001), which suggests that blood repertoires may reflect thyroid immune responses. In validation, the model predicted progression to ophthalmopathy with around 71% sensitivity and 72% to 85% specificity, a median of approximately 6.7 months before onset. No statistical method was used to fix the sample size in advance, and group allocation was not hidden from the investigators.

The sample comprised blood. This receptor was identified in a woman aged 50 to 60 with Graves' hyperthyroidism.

The CDR3 reads as follows: CASSLAARGLNTEAFF. The nucleotide sequence reads as follows: TGTGCCAGCAGCTTAGCTGCCCGGGGCCTGAACACTGAAGCTTTCTTT. Recombination connected TRBV7-8 to TRBJ1-1, and perhaps TRBD1 as D gene, on 5 matching bases. CDR1 and CDR2 were assigned from the germline V gene as SGHVS and FQNEAQ. Reading from cysteine to phenylalanine, the CDR3 counts 16 amino acids. The sequence is cut down to CDR3 DNA, 48 bases in frame from base 1. V is shortened by 0 bases, J by 0 bases, and the region joining them spans 11 bases.